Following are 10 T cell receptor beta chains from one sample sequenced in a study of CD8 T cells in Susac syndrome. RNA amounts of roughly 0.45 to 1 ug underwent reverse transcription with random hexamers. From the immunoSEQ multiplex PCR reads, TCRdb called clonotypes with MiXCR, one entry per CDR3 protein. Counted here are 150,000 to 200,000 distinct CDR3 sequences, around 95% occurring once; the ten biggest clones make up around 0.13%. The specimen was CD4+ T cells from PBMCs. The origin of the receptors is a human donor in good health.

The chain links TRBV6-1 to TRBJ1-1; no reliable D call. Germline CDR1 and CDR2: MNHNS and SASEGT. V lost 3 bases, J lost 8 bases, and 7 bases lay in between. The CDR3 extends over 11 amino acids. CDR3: CASSDDPEAFF. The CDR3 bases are TGTGCCAGCAGTGACGACCCCGAAGCTTTCTTT.

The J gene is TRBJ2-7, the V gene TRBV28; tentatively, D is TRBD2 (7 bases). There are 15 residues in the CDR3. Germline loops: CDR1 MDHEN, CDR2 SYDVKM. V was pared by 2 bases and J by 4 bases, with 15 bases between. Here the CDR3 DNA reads TGTGCCAGCAGTTTAAGAGGGGGGGATTTATACGAGCAGTACTTC. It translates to CASSLRGGDLYEQYF.

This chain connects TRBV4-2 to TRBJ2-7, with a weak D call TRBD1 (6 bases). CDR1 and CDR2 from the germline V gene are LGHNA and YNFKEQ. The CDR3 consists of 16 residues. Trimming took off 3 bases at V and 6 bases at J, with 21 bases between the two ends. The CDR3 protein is CASSQTRAGATGEQYF. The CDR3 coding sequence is TGTGCCAGCAGCCAGACCCGGGCAGGGGCTACCGGCGAGCAGTACTTC.

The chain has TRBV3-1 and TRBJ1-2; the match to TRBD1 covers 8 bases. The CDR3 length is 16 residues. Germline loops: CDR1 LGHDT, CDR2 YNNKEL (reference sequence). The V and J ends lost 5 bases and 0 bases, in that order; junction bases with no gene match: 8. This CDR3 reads CASSNRDRLSNYGYTF. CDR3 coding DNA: TGTGCCAGCAGCAACCGGGACAGGTTATCTAACTATGGCTACACCTTC.

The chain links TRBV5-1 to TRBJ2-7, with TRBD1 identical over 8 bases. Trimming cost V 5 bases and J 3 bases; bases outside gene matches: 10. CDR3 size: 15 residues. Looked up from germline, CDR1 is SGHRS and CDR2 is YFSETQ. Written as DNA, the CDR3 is TGCGCCAGCAGGATTTCGACAGGGGTTATCTACGAGCAGTACTTC. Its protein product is CASRISTGVIYEQYF.

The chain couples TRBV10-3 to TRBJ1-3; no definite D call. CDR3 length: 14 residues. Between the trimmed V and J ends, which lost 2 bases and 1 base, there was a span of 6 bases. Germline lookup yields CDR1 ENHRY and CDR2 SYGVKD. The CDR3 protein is CAISEGGSGNTIYF. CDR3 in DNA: TGTGCCATCAGTGAGGGAGGGTCTGGAAACACCATATATTTT.

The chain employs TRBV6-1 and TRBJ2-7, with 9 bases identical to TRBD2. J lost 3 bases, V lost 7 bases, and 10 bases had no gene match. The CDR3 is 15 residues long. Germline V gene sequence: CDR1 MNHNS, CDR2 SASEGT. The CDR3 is CASTTPGGGVYEQYF. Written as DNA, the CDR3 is TGTGCCAGCACGACGCCAGGCGGGGGGGTCTACGAGCAGTACTTC.

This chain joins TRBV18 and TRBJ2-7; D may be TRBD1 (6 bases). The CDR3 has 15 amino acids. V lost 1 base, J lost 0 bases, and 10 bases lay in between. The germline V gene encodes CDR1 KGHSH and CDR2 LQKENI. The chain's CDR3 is CASSPRGQSSYEQYF. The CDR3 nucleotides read TGTGCCAGCTCACCACGAGGACAGAGCTCCTACGAGCAGTACTTC.

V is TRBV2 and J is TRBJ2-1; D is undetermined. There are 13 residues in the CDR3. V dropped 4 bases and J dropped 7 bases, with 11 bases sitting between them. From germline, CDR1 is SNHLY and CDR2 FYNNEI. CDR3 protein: CASSGTLWNEQFF. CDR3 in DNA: TGTGCCAGCAGTGGGACCCTATGGAATGAGCAGTTCTTC.

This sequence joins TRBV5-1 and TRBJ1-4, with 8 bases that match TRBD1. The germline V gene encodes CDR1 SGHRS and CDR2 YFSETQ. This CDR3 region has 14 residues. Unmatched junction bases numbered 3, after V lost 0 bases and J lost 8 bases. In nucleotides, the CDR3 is TGCGCCAGCAGCTTGGGCAGGGGGCAGGAAAAACTGTTTTTT. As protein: CASSLGRGQEKLFF.